The 21 T cell receptor beta chains below all came from one sample that was sequenced in a study of cytomegalovirus exposure and HLA in healthy donors. Primers: 60 Vbeta forward and 13 Jbeta reverse. The assay was immunoSEQ multiplex PCR, and TCRdb's table has in-frame clones only and misses some. The sample lists about 190,000 clones, 81% occurring once. The sequencing input was PBMCs. These receptors originate from a man aged 35-49 years in good health and CMV-seropositive.

V and J are TRBV5-1 and TRBJ2-3; 8 bases are shared with TRBD2. V lost 5 bases and J lost 0; bases outside the gene matches: 11. Germline loops: CDR1 SGHRS, CDR2 YFSETQ. The CDR3 runs to 17 residues. The CDR3 spells CASREVSGTTSTDTQYF. The CDR3 coding sequence is TGCGCCAGCAGAGAGGTTAGCGGGACGACTAGCACAGATACGCAGTATTTT. Filled out from reference TRBV5-1 and TRBJ2-3, the complete variable domain reads KAGVTQTPRYLIKTRGQQVTLSCSPISGHRSVSWYQQTPGQGLQFLFEYFSETQRNKGNFPGRFSGRQFSNSRSEMNVSTLELGDSALYLCASREVSGTTSTDTQYFGPGTRLTVL.

V is TRBV4-1 and J is TRBJ1-3, with a possible D match to TRBD1 (6 bases). The V and J ends lost 1 base and 4 bases respectively, with 11 bases between them. This CDR3 region has 15 residues. Per germline, CDR1 MGHRA and CDR2 YSYEKL. CDR3 residues: CASSQGQASGNTIYF. The CDR3 DNA follows: TGCGCCAGCAGCCAAGGACAGGCCTCGGGAAACACCATATATTTT.

This rearrangement joins TRBV19 to TRBJ2-2, with a possible D match to TRBD1 (6 bases). The CDR3 contains 18 residues. Germline-derived CDR1 and CDR2 are LNHDA and SQIVND (reference sequence). Trimming took 5 bases from V and 5 from J, leaving 24 bases between them. Here the CDR3 reads CASSHFPPNAGVTGELFF. The CDR3 coding sequence is TGTGCCAGTAGTCATTTCCCTCCTAATGCAGGGGTGACCGGGGAGCTGTTTTTT.

This clone was recorded only once. The CDR3 reads CASSYARGTYEQYF. In DNA form, the CDR3 reads TGTGCCAGCAGTTATGCGCGGGGGACCTACGAGCAGTACTTC. The chain links TRBV6-5 to TRBJ2-7; 7 nucleotides agree with TRBD2. This CDR3 spans 14 amino acids. Germline assignment: CDR1 MNHEY and CDR2 SVGAGI. The J segment lost 2 bases and the V segment lost 3 bases, leaving 4 bases of the junction unmatched.

The chain carries TRBV15 and TRBJ2-5; D is perhaps TRBD2 (5 bases). The CDR3 covers 16 residues. Trimming removed 5 bases from V and 5 bases from J, with 21 bases in between. Germline assignment: CDR1 LNHNV and CDR2 YYDKDF (reference sequence). The CDR3 is CATSSRTGVVGETQYF. CDR3 sequence (DNA): TGTGCCACCAGCTCCAGGACTGGGGTTGTAGGCGAGACCCAGTACTTC.

This sequence joins TRBV7-9 and TRBJ2-1; 11 positions agree with TRBD2. V was clipped by 5 bases and J by 7 bases; unmatched bases: 16. The germline CDR1 and CDR2 sequences are SEHNR and FQNEAQ (reference sequence). The CDR3 spans 18 residues. CDR3 residues: CASSPLAGEPGGDNEQFF. The CDR3 DNA is TGTGCCAGCAGCCCACTAGCGGGAGAGCCCGGAGGCGATAATGAGCAGTTCTTC.

This clone was seen only once. The CDR3 coding sequence is TGCGCCAGCAGTGAGTCGGGTCTTCGGGCACAGGGAAATGAGCAGTTCTTC. It is translated as CASSESGLRAQGNEQFF. The rearrangement links TRBV10-1 to TRBJ2-1; D perhaps matches TRBD1 (6 bases). The CDR3 runs to 17 residues. Germline V gene sequence: CDR1 WNHNN, CDR2 SYGVQD (reference sequence). V gave up 0 bases and J gave up 7 bases, with 19 bases separating them.

This clone turned up a few times. The rearrangement joins TRBV5-4 to TRBJ2-3; D is perhaps TRBD2 (5 bases). Germline lookup yields CDR1 SGHNT and CDR2 YYREEE (reference sequence). The length of the CDR3 is 13 residues. V lost 2 bases to trimming and J lost 5 bases, with 9 bases between them. The CDR3 sequence: CASSFGDGDTQYF. CDR3 sequence (DNA): TGTGCCAGCAGCTTCGGGGATGGAGATACGCAGTATTTT. Using reference TRBV5-4 and TRBJ2-3 for the parts outside the CDR3, the full variable domain is ETGVTQSPTHLIKTRGQQVTLRCSSQSGHNTVSWYQQALGQGPQFIFQYYREEENGRGNFPPRFSGLQFPNYSSELNVNALELDDSALYLCASSFGDGDTQYFGPGTRLTVL.

The CDR3 nucleotides are TGTGCCAGCAGCCTTGGTGGAGGGGTCTCCTACGAGCAGTACTTC. This translates into CASSLGGGVSYEQYF. This chain joins TRBV5-6 and TRBJ2-7; possible D gene TRBD2, 6 bases. Trimming took 4 bases from V and 0 from J, leaving 14 bases between them. The CDR3 consists of 15 residues. CDR1 and CDR2 from the germline V gene are SGHDT and YYEEEE.

The rearrangement joins TRBV23-1 to TRBJ2-3, with D possibly matching TRBD2 (6 bases). TRBV23-1 is treated as an ORF (open reading frame) with a function not yet certain. The length of the CDR3 is 17 residues. Trimming took 2 bases from V and 4 from J, leaving 19 bases between them. The CDR3 sequence: CASSQRRDPQVPDTQYF. CDR3 coding DNA: TGCGCCAGCAGTCAAAGGAGGGACCCCCAAGTCCCAGATACGCAGTATTTT.

This chain links TRBV28 with TRBJ1-1; D is unclear. V gave up 8 bases and J gave up 1 base, with 8 bases separating them. The length of the CDR3 is 12 residues. Germline V gene lookup returns CDR1 MDHEN and CDR2 SYDVKM. CDR3 residues: CASQATNTEAFF. CDR3 DNA sequence: TGTGCCAGCCAAGCGACGAACACTGAAGCTTTCTTT.

The chain joins TRBV28 to TRBJ2-7, with 11 nucleotides matching TRBD2. Losses at the gene ends were 7 bases for V and 4 bases for J; bases not matched to a gene: 6. The germline gives CDR1 MDHEN, CDR2 SYDVKM. This CDR3 spans 14 amino acids. CDR3 sequence (DNA): TGTGCCAGCACCATAACTAGCGGGAGTTACGAGCAGTACTTC. This sequence encodes CASTITSGSYEQYF.

The chain is built from TRBV5-5 and TRBJ2-3, with 9 bases matching TRBD1. CDR3 length: 15 residues. V lost 4 bases and J lost 4; bases outside the gene matches: 7. Per the germline V gene, CDR1 is SGHKS and CDR2 is YYEKEE (reference sequence). The CDR3 region has the DNA TGTGCCAGCAGCCTAGGGACAGGGTATGCAGATACGCAGTATTTT. Translation: CASSLGTGYADTQYF.

The chain's CDR3 is CASSSGVYTQYF. As DNA, the CDR3 is TGTGCCAGCAGTTCAGGGGTTTATACGCAGTATTTT. The genes are TRBV28 and TRBJ2-3; maybe TRBD1 (6 bases). Germline CDR1 MDHEN, CDR2 SYDVKM. V was clipped by 4 bases and J by 7 bases, with 9 bases between them. This CDR3 comprises 12 residues.

This chain connects TRBV4-2 to TRBJ2-2, with 11 bases identical to TRBD1. The V segment lost 4 bases and the J segment 4 bases; nucleotides outside the gene matches: 5. The CDR3 runs to 16 residues. Germline V gene sequence: CDR1 LGHNA, CDR2 YNFKEQ. Written as DNA, the CDR3 is TGTGCCAGCAGCCCCGGACAGGGGGCGGGCACCGGGGAGCTGTTTTTT. Translation: CASSPGQGAGTGELFF.

The J gene is TRBJ2-5, the V gene TRBV25-1, with D possibly matching TRBD2 (6 bases). In germline, CDR1 is MGHDK, CDR2 SYGVNS. V lost 3 bases and J 5 bases, leaving 10 bases between the germline ends. The CDR3 length is 13 residues. The CDR3 sequence is CASSDAGRETQYF. CDR3 in DNA: TGTGCCAGCAGTGACGCGGGGCGGGAGACCCAGTACTTC.

J is TRBJ1-1 and V is TRBV7-9; D not resolved. The CDR3 totals 15 residues. CDR1 SEHNR and CDR2 FQNEAQ come from the germline V gene (reference sequence). V gave up 3 bases and J gave up 0 bases, with 11 bases separating them. Written as DNA, the CDR3 is TGTGCCAGCAGCTTGGCCGGTCAGGTGAACACTGAAGCTTTCTTT. It translates to CASSLAGQVNTEAFF.

The J gene is TRBJ2-5, the V gene TRBV10-1; D gene unclear. The CDR3 totals 11 residues. Trimming removed 4 bases at V and 4 bases at J, with 4 bases between. The germline V gene encodes CDR1 WNHNN and CDR2 SYGVQD (reference sequence). Here the CDR3 reads CASSATETQYF. CDR3 sequence (DNA): TGCGCCAGCAGTGCTACAGAGACCCAGTACTTC.

Remarks on this clone: A junction end diverges from the germline sequence, so it may reflect a read error. The V gene is TRBV7-2, the J gene TRBJ2-3, with TRBD2 identical over 7 bases. The CDR3 extends over 12 amino acids. Germline CDR1 and CDR2: SGHTA and FQGNSA. This chain's CDR3 is CASSLAANTQYF. The DNA of the CDR3 is TGTGCCAGCAGCCTAGCGGCCAATACGCAGTATTTT.

About this clone: Mismatch with germline at one junction end may stem from a read error. This chain uses TRBV7-9 with TRBJ2-7; no clear D. The CDR3 sequence is 9 residues long. Germline values: CDR1 SEHNR, CDR2 FQNEAQ (reference sequence). In DNA, the CDR3 is TGTTCCAGCATCCGCGAGCAGTACTTC. This gives the protein CSSIREQYF.

The chain is built from TRBV19 and TRBJ2-1, with 11 nucleotides matching TRBD1. CDR1 and CDR2 (germline): LNHDA, SQIVND (reference sequence). There are 16 residues in the CDR3. The V gene end was trimmed by 1 base and the J gene end by 3 bases; junction bases not matched to a gene: 2. CDR3 sequence: CASSIGGTGGYNEQFF. The CDR3 nucleotides are TGTGCCAGTAGTATAGGCGGGACAGGGGGCTACAATGAGCAGTTCTTC. The variable domain in full, with the rest retrieved from reference TRBV19 and TRBJ2-1, is DGGITQSPKYLFRKEGQNVTLSCEQNLNHDAMYWYRQDPGQGLRLIYYSQIVNDFQKGDIAEGYSVSREKKESFPLTVTSAQKNPTAFYLCASSIGGTGGYNEQFFGPGTRLTVL.